The clone carrying this T cell receptor beta chain came up once. The antigen is not known. The data were obtained in a study of T cell repertoires in cytomegalovirus infection. MiXCR was run by TCRdb on the reads, yielding one entry per CDR3 protein. The table has some 920,000 distinct CDR3 sequences, under 40% seen once. Broader study findings: Dominating the ex vivo response were HLA-C-restricted CMV-specific TCR beta clonotypes.

V was pared by 1 base and J by 1 base, with 5 bases of the junction left unmatched. The CDR3 has 17 amino acids. Germline lookup yields CDR1 MNHNS and CDR2 SASEGT. This TCR derives from a human donor in good health (CMV status not recorded). Some clones in this sample may be carry-over from other donors' samples. The chain links TRBV6-1 to TRBJ2-1; 9 bases line up with TRBD2. The sample in question was cultured CD8+ T cells from PBMCs, obtained from culture after CMV antigen stimulation. In DNA form, the CDR3 reads TGTGCCAGCAGTGAAGAGGTTAGCGGGGGTTCCTACAATGAGCAGTTCTTC. Translated, it gives CASSEEVSGGSYNEQFF.